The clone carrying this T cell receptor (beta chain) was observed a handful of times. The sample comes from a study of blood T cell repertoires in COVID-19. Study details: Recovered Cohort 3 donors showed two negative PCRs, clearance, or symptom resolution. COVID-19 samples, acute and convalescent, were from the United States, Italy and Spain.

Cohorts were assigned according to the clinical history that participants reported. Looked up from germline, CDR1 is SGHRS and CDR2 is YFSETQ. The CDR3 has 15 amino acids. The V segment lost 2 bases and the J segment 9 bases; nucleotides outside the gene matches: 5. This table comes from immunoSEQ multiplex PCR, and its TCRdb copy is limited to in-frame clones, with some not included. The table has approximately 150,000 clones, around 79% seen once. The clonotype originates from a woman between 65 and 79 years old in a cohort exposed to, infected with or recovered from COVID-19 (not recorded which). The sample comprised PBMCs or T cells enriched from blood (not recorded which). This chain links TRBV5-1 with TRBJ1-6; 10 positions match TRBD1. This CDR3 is CASSLETGGGSPLHF. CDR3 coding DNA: TGCGCCAGCAGCTTAGAGACAGGGGGCGGTTCACCCCTCCACTTT. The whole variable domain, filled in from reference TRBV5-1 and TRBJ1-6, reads KAGVTQTPRYLIKTRGQQVTLSCSPISGHRSVSWYQQTPGQGLQFLFEYFSETQRNKGNFPGRFSGRQFSNSRSEMNVSTLELGDSALYLCASSLETGGGSPLHFGNGTRLTVT.